This TCR beta chain was sequenced for a study of T cells in Graves' hyperthyroidism and ophthalmopathy (dated by TCRdb to the late 2010s). With respect to the entire study: Peripheral blood was sampled at the time of initial diagnosis, prior to any treatment. To identify distinguishing TCR V-J signatures, a discovery cohort of some 100 patients was used, comprising some 43 with Graves' ophthalmopathy and 55 to 65 with stable Graves' hyperthyroidism. An independent validation cohort of under 20 hyperthyroidism patients and 15 or so patients who later progressed to ophthalmopathy tested prospective prediction of ophthalmopathy. The roughly 91 discovery patients were randomly split 7:3 into training and test sets. In addition, the study compared T-cell repertoires in thyroid tissue and in blood from a handful of Graves' hyperthyroidism patients. After sampling, hyperthyroidism patients received methimazole starting at 30 mg daily, and ophthalmopathy patients received high-dose intravenous methylprednisolone. TCR Vbeta CDR3 sequencing of some 140 peripheral blood samples (under 45 ophthalmopathy, roughly 72 hyperthyroidism and approximately 17 progressor patients) is reported in the paper. Overall study outcomes, separate from this receptor: Sample size was not statistically predetermined, and blinding of investigators to group allocation was not performed. Ophthalmopathy was separated from stable hyperthyroidism by a 13 V-J signature model, with just over 85% sensitivity and around 81% specificity obtained in cross-validation and 80%/75% obtained in testing. During validation, the model predicted progression to ophthalmopathy a median of around 7 months ahead of onset, with just under 71% sensitivity and 72% to 85% specificity. Most expanded thyroid clonotypes (frequency above 0.001) were also found in blood, which suggests that blood repertoires may mirror thyroid immune responses.

Ophthalmopathy patients had moderately to severely active disease, Clinical Activity Score of at least 3, NOSPECS grade of at least 4, and duration under 3 months. Exclusion was applied to patients with uncontrolled infections, other autoimmune diseases, pregnancy or lactation. Diagnoses were established on the basis of clinical symptoms, serum thyroxine and TRAb, thyroid ultrasound, and orbital computed tomography. PBMCs were separated from 8 to 10 ml of fresh peripheral blood using Ficoll-Paque density gradient centrifugation. Trizol reagent was used to extract total RNA, and RNA quality was then checked on an Agilent 2100 Bioanalyzer. This clonotype turned up a few times. The antigen it recognizes is unknown. Base qualities are missing; no much larger clone stands one base away. Germline trimming: 6 bases from V, 7 bases from J; junction bases outside gene matches: 8. According to the germline V gene, CDR1 reads MNHNS and CDR2 reads SASEGT. The CDR3 covers 14 residues, taking in both the cysteine and the phenylalanine. Just CDR3 DNA is preserved here, 42 bases in frame from base 1.

The TCR beta CDR3 regions were amplified from the RNA transcripts. The TCR CDR3 was subjected to a first round of RT-PCR using the HTBI primer set and the Qiagen OneStep RT-PCR kit. Libraries were constructed in a second round of multiplex PCR, after which size selection and purification were carried out. Libraries were sequenced paired-end with 100 bp reads on an Illumina HiSeq2000. Under the source paper's analysis protocol: SOAPnuke was used to process the raw data, removing reads that contained adapters or uncalled bases, had a mean Phred below 15, or lacked an exact match to the constant primer or identifier. High-quality paired reads were merged with COPE v1.2.5, and unique nucleotide sequences were defined as clonotypes. MiTCR v1.1 was used to align clonotypes to the IMGT TRBV, TRBD and TRBJ reference segments. The analysis was restricted to V-J combinations with a frequency above 0.0001, which together covered 99.2% of the repertoires. The TCS score was defined as the ratio of F50 (clonal expansion) to E x V (chaos), calculated using BLOSUM62-based TCRdist between CDR3 peptides within each V-J. Welch's t-statistics and random forest reduced some 510 V-J features to 13, which were used in a naive Bayes classifier (R e1071). TCRdb trimmed public reads at Q25 via fastp, called clones via MiXCR and kept in-frame beta chains. Here each entry gathers all rows of one CDR3 protein and keeps the most common genes and DNA. TCRdb's processing, not the authors', yielded these V and J calls. This sample comprises approximately 690,000 distinct CDR3 sequences, 20% of them detected only once. Around a third of the sample comes from the top ten.

Rearrangement joined TRBV6-1 to TRBJ1-5; 8 central bases correspond to TRBD1. Sequencing used blood. The TCR originated in a young man with Graves' ophthalmopathy. The nucleotide sequence is TGTGCCAGCAGGGCTCAGGGGGCCGAACAGCCCCAGCATTTT. Translation gives CASRAQGAEQPQHF.